This T cell receptor (beta chain) comes out of a study of shared clonotypes between healthy human individuals. Study background: The composition of the donors was a couple of women and a few men aged 18 to 49.

Study findings and constraints: Clonotypes shared by all four donors outscored non-shared clonotypes in generation probability.

This clone was recorded once. Its target is unknown. This sample includes further DNA sequences coding for the same CDR3. TCRdb's table, derived via immunoSEQ multiplex PCR, lists solely in-frame clones and lacks some. The table records 2 million to 2.5 million clones, under 97% of them present only once. Subsets obtained from CD4+ cells comprised CD45RA+ naive and CD45RA-negative memory cells. The V gene lost 0 bases and the J gene lost 8 bases, with 11 bases spanning the gap. The germline gives CDR1 SGHRS, CDR2 YFSETQ. The CDR3 has 13 residues. Sequencing was performed on naive CD4+ T cells sorted from blood. As to subset: CD45RA+ positively selected. This sequence originates from a man aged 18 to 35 in good health. The rearrangement joins TRBV5-1 to TRBJ1-1; D might be TRBD1 (5 bases). The CDR3 reads CASSLGGAGEAFF. CDR3 bases: TGCGCCAGCAGCTTGGGAGGGGCGGGGGAAGCTTTCTTT.